The sequence of this T cell receptor beta chain was determined in a study of Graves' ophthalmopathy and Graves' hyperthyroidism (dated by TCRdb to 2016 to 2019). In the study overall: A patient counted as having stable hyperthyroidism if there was no progression to ophthalmopathy within 18 months of follow-up. The study used signatures of the TCR beta repertoire to tell Graves' ophthalmopathy apart from Graves' hyperthyroidism and to predict which patients would progress to ophthalmopathy. In total, 120 to 150 blood samples were TCR-sequenced: 43 ophthalmopathy, some 80 hyperthyroidism and roughly 17 hyperthyroidism-to-ophthalmopathy patients. To explore V-J signatures distinguishing ophthalmopathy from hyperthyroidism, a discovery set of more than 95 patients (roughly 44 ophthalmopathy, 57 stable hyperthyroidism) was enrolled. The independent validation cohort included 20 or so hyperthyroidism patients plus 17 patients who later progressed from hyperthyroidism to ophthalmopathy. In roughly 6 hyperthyroidism patients, the T-cell repertoire of thyroid tissue was compared with the T-cell repertoire of blood. Following sampling, methimazole starting at 30 mg daily was administered to hyperthyroidism patients, and high-dose intravenous methylprednisolone was administered to ophthalmopathy patients. Study-wide findings and limitations: Most expanded thyroid clonotypes with a frequency above 0.001 also appeared in blood, which suggests that blood repertoires may reflect the immune response in the thyroid. In validation, the model predicted ophthalmopathy progression with about 70% sensitivity and less than 80% specificity; 12 predicted patients were CT-confirmed with GO in a median of roughly 6.8 months. No statistical method was used to predetermine the sample size, and group allocation was not hidden from the investigators. Ophthalmopathy was separated from stable hyperthyroidism by the 13-signature model with 85% to 90% sensitivity and roughly 82% specificity in cross-validation and with 80%/75% in the test set.

Patients with hyperthyroidism were aged 18 to 65 years, had been newly diagnosed, and had a disease duration of less than 2 months. Anyone with other autoimmune diseases, uncontrolled infections, pregnancy or lactation was excluded from the study. Clinical symptoms, serum thyroxine, TRAb, thyroid ultrasound and orbital computed tomography formed the basis of the diagnosis. Trizol reagent was used to extract the total RNA, and its quality was then checked on an Agilent 2100 Bioanalyzer. With respect to this clonotype: Its target antigen remains unknown. Base quality data are lacking; no much larger clone is found one base away.

For repertoire sequencing, the TCR beta CDR3 regions were amplified from RNA transcripts. HTBI primers and the Qiagen OneStep RT-PCR kit were used in a first-round RT-PCR, which was followed by a second-round multiplex PCR, size selection and purification. The libraries underwent paired-end sequencing with 100 bp reads on an Illumina HiSeq2000. As for how the authors treated the data: Reads were processed with SOAPnuke, discarding reads with adapters, uncalled bases, mean Phred below 15, or no exact constant-primer or identifier match. High-quality paired reads were merged with COPE v1.2.5. Each unique nucleotide sequence was treated as a clonotype, and MiTCR v1.1 was used to align the clonotypes to the IMGT TRB V, D and J references. Analysis was restricted to V-J combinations with a frequency above 0.0001, which covered about 99% of repertoires. For each V-J combination, a TCR clonal expansion and chaos score was defined as F50 clonal expansion divided by the chaos observed in the TCRdist matrix. Welch's t-statistics and random forest were used to reduce the features to 10 to 15 V-J combinations, which were then used as input to a naive Bayes classifier. Thyroid-blood repertoire similarity was quantified with the Morisita-Horn index. TCRdb cleaned the public reads at Q25 with fastp, built clones with MiXCR and kept in-frame beta chains. Each record represents a unique CDR3 protein, reported with the most common genes and DNA among its rows. The V and J calls and clone size come from TCRdb's table, not from the authors' own analysis. A total of about 1.1 million distinct CDR3 sequences appear in this sample, roughly 35% of them only once. The top ten clones comprise around 10% of the sample.

This clonotype originated in an adult man with Graves' hyperthyroidism. Input material: peripheral blood or thyroid tissue (not recorded which).

The CDR3 has the sequence CASSRPRGEGYTF. The DNA is as follows: TGTGCCAGCAGTCGCCCCAGGGGAGAGGGCTACACCTTC. The V gene is TRBV7-2 and the J gene is TRBJ1-2; 6 matching bases give a weak D call of TRBD1. Via the germline V gene, CDR1 is SGHTA and CDR2 FQGNSA. Trimming removed 6 bases from V and 8 bases from J, leaving 16 bases between the germline ends. Spanning cysteine to phenylalanine, the CDR3 consists of 13 amino acids. The kept DNA is CDR3 alone, 39 bases in frame from the first base.